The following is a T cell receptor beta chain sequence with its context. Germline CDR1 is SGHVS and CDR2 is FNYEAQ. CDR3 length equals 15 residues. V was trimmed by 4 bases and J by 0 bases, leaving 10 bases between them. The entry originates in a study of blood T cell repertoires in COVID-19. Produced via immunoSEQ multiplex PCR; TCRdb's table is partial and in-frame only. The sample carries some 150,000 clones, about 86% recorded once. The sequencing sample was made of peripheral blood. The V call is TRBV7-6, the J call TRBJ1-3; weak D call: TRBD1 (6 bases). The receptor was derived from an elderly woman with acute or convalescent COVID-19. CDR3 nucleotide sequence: TGTGCCAGCAGCTCTGGACAGTTCTCTGGAAACACCATATATTTT. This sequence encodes CASSSGQFSGNTIYF.